Described below is a single T cell receptor (beta chain) sequence and its context. No conserved phenylalanine or tryptophan ends this CDR3, so it is likely a read error. The DNA is left out, because the CDR3 cannot be placed on it with certainty; the CDR3 is given as TCRdb lists it. This entry belongs to a study of tumor-infiltrating lymphocytes in primary liver carcinoma. Using a constant-region primer together with ProtoScript II reverse transcriptase, TCR beta cDNA was made from about 490 ng of total RNA. What produced the TCR beta libraries was three nested multiplex PCR rounds using slightly modified ARM-PCR. Both of the initial two PCR rounds ran for around 9 cycles and employed TRBV1-TRBV30 forward primers alongside a C-beta reverse primer. MiXCR, run by TCRdb on the multiplex PCR reads, gives a single entry per CDR3 protein. In the table there are 40,000 to 55,000 distinct CDR3 sequences, 70% to 80% of which are singletons.

Unsorted bulk tissue of roughly 20-31 mg yielded co-extracted RNA and DNA. The CDR3 adds up to 13 amino acids, both ends counted. Germline V gene data show CDR1 as MNHNS and CDR2 as SASEGT. This chain joins TRBV6-1 and TRBJ2-1; no DNA check was done on the table's D call, TRBD1. The specimen sequenced was liver tumor tissue from sampling region 5. Subset of the sample: tumor region T5, tumor centre. The receptor was isolated from a man in his forties or fifties with primary liver carcinoma and hepatitis B virus infection. The CDR3 is CASLQQGYNELFL.